Listed below are T cell receptor beta chains from one sample, sequenced in a study of T cell repertoires in cytomegalovirus infection. Each CDR3 protein is one row after TCRdb ran MiXCR on the reads. The sample has around 770,000 distinct CDR3 sequences; approximately 32% are singletons. The antigens of these receptors remain unknown. Sequencing was performed on cultured CD8+ T cells from PBMCs, taken from culture after CMV antigen stimulation. The receptors here all came from a human donor in good health (CMV status not recorded). Some clones in this sample may be carry-over from other donors' samples. CDR3s include the opening cysteine and the closing phenylalanine or tryptophan. The D gene is left open where the match is weak. A row's size may be missing; if present it is once, few, many or a size class.

v_gene: TRBV7-8; j_gene: TRBJ1-2; d_gene: -; abundance: many; len: 15; CDR3aa: CASRQVVAGTYGYTF; CDR3nt: TGTGCCAGCAGACAAGTAGTGGCAGGAACCTATGGCTACACCTTC
v_gene: TRBV27; j_gene: TRBJ1-2; d_gene: TRBD1; abundance: -; len: 15; CDR3aa: CASRTRDSLRYGYTF; CDR3nt: TGTGCCAGTAGAACCCGGGACAGCCTTCGGTATGGCTACACCTTC
v_gene: TRBV7-4; j_gene: TRBJ1-4; d_gene: -; abundance: -; len: 14; CDR3aa: CASSLSGVLEKLFF; CDR3nt: TGTGCCAGCAGCTTATCAGGGGTCCTTGAAAAACTGTTTTTT
v_gene: TRBV5-1; j_gene: TRBJ2-1; d_gene: TRBD2; abundance: -; len: 15; CDR3aa: CASSPSRGGYNEQFF; CDR3nt: TGCGCCAGCAGTCCCTCGCGGGGGGGTTACAATGAGCAGTTCTTC
v_gene: TRBV7-6; j_gene: TRBJ2-1; d_gene: -; abundance: -; len: 13; CDR3aa: CASSQKGFGEQFF; CDR3nt: TGTGCCAGCAGTCAGAAGGGTTTCGGTGAGCAGTTCTTC
v_gene: TRBV6-6; j_gene: TRBJ2-2; d_gene: TRBD2; abundance: -; len: 16; CDR3aa: CASSYGVAGGLGELFF; CDR3nt: TGTGCCAGCAGTTACGGGGTAGCGGGGGGCCTCGGGGAGCTGTTTTTT
v_gene: TRBV12-3/TRBV12-4; j_gene: TRBJ1-1; d_gene: -; abundance: -; len: 14; CDR3aa: CASSSGGPNTEAFF; CDR3nt: TGTGCCAGCAGTTCCGGGGGCCCGAACACTGAAGCTTTCTTT
v_gene: TRBV6-2/TRBV6-3; j_gene: TRBJ2-1; d_gene: TRBD1; abundance: few; len: 13; CDR3aa: CASNPGQGVEQFF; CDR3nt: TGTGCCAGCAACCCGGGACAGGGAGTTGAGCAGTTCTTC
v_gene: TRBV2; j_gene: TRBJ1-5; d_gene: -; abundance: few; len: 15; CDR3aa: CASSEGDYSNQPQHF; CDR3nt: TGTGCCAGCAGTGAAGGGGATTATAGCAATCAGCCCCAGCATTTT
v_gene: TRBV6-2/TRBV6-3; j_gene: TRBJ2-5; d_gene: TRBD2; abundance: -; len: 17; CDR3aa: CASSYSNLAGSGETQYF; CDR3nt: TGTGCCAGCAGTTACTCGAACCTAGCGGGGAGCGGAGAGACCCAGTACTTC
v_gene: TRBV7-8; j_gene: TRBJ2-1; d_gene: -; abundance: many; len: 12; CDR3aa: CASSLGRDEQFF; CDR3nt: TGTGCCAGCAGCTTAGGACGGGATGAGCAGTTCTTC
v_gene: TRBV4-3; j_gene: TRBJ1-5; d_gene: -; abundance: -; len: 13; CDR3aa: CASSQDSFQPQHF; CDR3nt: TGCGCCAGCAGCCAAGATTCTTTTCAGCCCCAGCATTTT
v_gene: TRBV5-4; j_gene: TRBJ2-3; d_gene: -; abundance: few; len: 15; CDR3aa: CASSFDSLSTDTQYF; CDR3nt: TGTGCCAGCAGCTTTGACAGTCTGAGCACAGATACGCAGTATTTT
v_gene: TRBV5-5; j_gene: TRBJ1-5; d_gene: -; abundance: -; len: 15; CDR3aa: CASSFAGNADQPQHF; CDR3nt: TGTGCCAGCAGCTTCGCTGGGAACGCGGATCAGCCCCAGCATTTT
v_gene: TRBV5-5; j_gene: TRBJ2-7; d_gene: TRBD1; abundance: few; len: 14; CDR3aa: CASSLQGEPYEQYF; CDR3nt: TGTGCCAGCAGCCTGCAGGGGGAACCGTACGAGCAGTACTTC
v_gene: TRBV19; j_gene: TRBJ2-3; d_gene: -; abundance: -; len: 13; CDR3aa: CASSPPGLDTQYF; CDR3nt: TGTGCCAGTAGTCCTCCGGGACTAGATACGCAGTATTTT
v_gene: TRBV4-1; j_gene: TRBJ1-6; d_gene: -; abundance: -; len: 13; CDR3aa: CASSPKGNSPLHF; CDR3nt: TGCGCCAGCAGCCCTAAAGGGAATTCACCCCTCCACTTT
v_gene: TRBV10-3; j_gene: TRBJ2-7; d_gene: -; abundance: once; len: 13; CDR3aa: CAISTTGSYEQYF; CDR3nt: TGTGCCATCAGTACTACAGGATCCTACGAGCAGTACTTC
v_gene: TRBV7-2; j_gene: TRBJ1-5; d_gene: -; abundance: many; len: 16; CDR3aa: CASSLGVRGSNQPQHF; CDR3nt: TGTGCCAGCAGCTTAGGGGTTCGAGGGAGCAATCAGCCCCAGCATTTT
v_gene: TRBV7-2; j_gene: TRBJ2-3; d_gene: -; abundance: many; len: 15; CDR3aa: CASSYRGATTDTQYF; CDR3nt: TGTGCCAGCAGCTATAGGGGGGCTACCACAGATACGCAGTATTTT
v_gene: TRBV29-1; j_gene: TRBJ2-7; d_gene: -; abundance: -; len: 12; CDR3aa: CSVDGGPYEQYF; CDR3nt: TGCAGCGTTGACGGCGGTCCCTACGAGCAGTACTTC
v_gene: TRBV12-3/TRBV12-4; j_gene: TRBJ2-5; d_gene: TRBD1; abundance: few; len: 19; CDR3aa: CASSLGVAGQGGSRETQYF; CDR3nt: TGTGCCAGCAGTTTAGGCGTAGCGGGACAGGGGGGCTCCAGGGAGACCCAGTACTTC
v_gene: TRBV2; j_gene: TRBJ2-3; d_gene: -; abundance: -; len: 15; CDR3aa: CASSDWRGNTDTQYF; CDR3nt: TGTGCCAGCAGTGACTGGCGGGGTAACACAGATACGCAGTATTTT
v_gene: TRBV7-2; j_gene: TRBJ1-2; d_gene: -; abundance: many; len: 14; CDR3aa: CASSDQGLGYGYTF; CDR3nt: TGTGCCAGCAGCGATCAGGGGCTCGGCTATGGCTACACCTTC
v_gene: TRBV7-8; j_gene: TRBJ2-2; d_gene: TRBD1; abundance: -; len: 15; CDR3aa: CASSFSTGGTGELFF; CDR3nt: TGTGCCAGCAGCTTCTCGACAGGGGGGACCGGGGAGCTGTTTTTT
v_gene: TRBV20-1; j_gene: TRBJ2-1; d_gene: TRBD2; abundance: few; len: 16; CDR3aa: CSARVVLAGGPVWWFF; CDR3nt: TGCAGTGCTAGGGTCGTCCTAGCGGGGGGGCCGGTTTGGTGGTTCTTC
v_gene: TRBV6-6; j_gene: TRBJ2-2; d_gene: -; abundance: -; len: 11; CDR3aa: CASSARAELFF; CDR3nt: TGTGCCAGCAGTGCTAGGGCCGAGCTGTTTTTT
v_gene: TRBV6-5; j_gene: TRBJ2-3; d_gene: -; abundance: -; len: 15; CDR3aa: CASSYSVGSTDTQYF; CDR3nt: TGTGCCAGCAGTTACTCGGTAGGGTCCACAGATACGCAGTATTTT
v_gene: TRBV27; j_gene: TRBJ2-5; d_gene: -; abundance: -; len: 13; CDR3aa: CASSFAGRETQYF; CDR3nt: TGTGCCAGCAGTTTCGCAGGGCGAGAGACCCAGTACTTC
v_gene: TRBV5-1; j_gene: TRBJ1-1; d_gene: TRBD1; abundance: -; len: 18; CDR3aa: CASSLRQGHRLLGTEAFF; CDR3nt: TGCGCCAGCAGCCTCCGACAGGGTCATCGTCTACTCGGAACTGAAGCTTTCTTT
v_gene: TRBV7-9; j_gene: TRBJ1-1; d_gene: -; abundance: many; len: 14; CDR3aa: CASSPGGDFSEAFF; CDR3nt: TGTGCCAGCAGCCCCGGTGGTGACTTTTCTGAAGCTTTCTTT
v_gene: TRBV28; j_gene: TRBJ1-1; d_gene: -; abundance: few; len: 16; CDR3aa: CASSLASTGMNTEAFF; CDR3nt: TGTGCCAGCAGTTTAGCGTCGACAGGAATGAACACTGAAGCTTTCTTT
v_gene: TRBV4-3; j_gene: TRBJ2-3; d_gene: TRBD1; abundance: -; len: 16; CDR3aa: CASSRSRTGVTDTQYF; CDR3nt: TGCGCCAGCAGCCGATCCAGGACAGGGGTCACAGATACGCAGTATTTT
v_gene: TRBV7-6; j_gene: TRBJ2-5; d_gene: -; abundance: many; len: 13; CDR3aa: CASRRNLQETQYF; CDR3nt: TGTGCCAGCCGGCGGAACCTCCAAGAGACCCAGTACTTC
v_gene: TRBV20-1; j_gene: TRBJ1-3; d_gene: TRBD1; abundance: many; len: 15; CDR3aa: CSALPGTGVGNTIYF; CDR3nt: TGCAGTGCTCTCCCCGGGACAGGGGTAGGAAACACCATATATTTT
v_gene: TRBV6-2/TRBV6-3; j_gene: TRBJ1-5; d_gene: -; abundance: few; len: 14; CDR3aa: CASSLSAGYQPQHF; CDR3nt: TGTGCCAGCAGCCTCAGCGCAGGGTATCAGCCCCAGCATTTT
v_gene: TRBV7-9; j_gene: TRBJ1-1; d_gene: TRBD1; abundance: many; len: 17; CDR3aa: CASSLLGQGGWYTEAFF; CDR3nt: TGTGCCAGCAGCTTGCTGGGACAGGGAGGCTGGTACACTGAAGCTTTCTTT
v_gene: TRBV6-5; j_gene: TRBJ2-1; d_gene: -; abundance: -; len: 16; CDR3aa: CASSPWAGNTYNEQFF; CDR3nt: TGTGCCAGCAGTCCCTGGGCGGGCAATACCTACAATGAGCAGTTCTTC
v_gene: TRBV19; j_gene: TRBJ1-2; d_gene: -; abundance: few; len: 13; CDR3aa: CASSPGEVYGYTF; CDR3nt: TGTGCCAGTAGCCCAGGAGAGGTCTATGGCTACACCTTC
v_gene: TRBV28; j_gene: TRBJ2-1; d_gene: -; abundance: few; len: 16; CDR3aa: CASSPLGAGQYNEQFF; CDR3nt: TGTGCCAGCAGCCCCCTCGGGGCGGGTCAATACAATGAGCAGTTCTTC
v_gene: TRBV7-7; j_gene: TRBJ2-5; d_gene: -; abundance: few; len: 15; CDR3aa: CASSLAPVPQETQYF; CDR3nt: TGTGCTAGCAGCTTAGCGCCGGTACCTCAAGAGACCCAGTACTTC
v_gene: TRBV3-1; j_gene: TRBJ2-5; d_gene: -; abundance: -; len: 15; CDR3aa: CASSRPGRSQETQYF; CDR3nt: TGTGCCAGCAGCCGCCCGGGGAGGTCGCAAGAGACCCAGTACTTC
v_gene: TRBV7-9; j_gene: TRBJ1-2; d_gene: -; abundance: -; len: 12; CDR3aa: CASAAGTLGYTF; CDR3nt: TGTGCCAGCGCCGCGGGGACTTTGGGCTACACCTTC
v_gene: TRBV7-2; j_gene: TRBJ2-1; d_gene: TRBD2; abundance: many; len: 15; CDR3aa: CASNPPGGSYNEQFF; CDR3nt: TGTGCCAGCAACCCCCCGGGAGGATCCTACAATGAGCAGTTCTTC